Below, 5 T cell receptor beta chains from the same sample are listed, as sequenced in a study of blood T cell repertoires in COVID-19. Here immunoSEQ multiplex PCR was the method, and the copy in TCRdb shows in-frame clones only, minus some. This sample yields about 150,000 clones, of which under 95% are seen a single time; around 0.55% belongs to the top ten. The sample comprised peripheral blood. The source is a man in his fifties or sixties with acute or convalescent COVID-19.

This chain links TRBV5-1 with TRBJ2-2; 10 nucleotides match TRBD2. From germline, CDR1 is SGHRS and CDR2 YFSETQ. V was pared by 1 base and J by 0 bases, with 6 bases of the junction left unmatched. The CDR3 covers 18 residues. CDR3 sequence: CASSLLPSGGTNTGELFF. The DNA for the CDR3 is TGCGCCAGCAGCTTGCTGCCTAGCGGGGGAACGAACACCGGGGAGCTGTTTTTT.

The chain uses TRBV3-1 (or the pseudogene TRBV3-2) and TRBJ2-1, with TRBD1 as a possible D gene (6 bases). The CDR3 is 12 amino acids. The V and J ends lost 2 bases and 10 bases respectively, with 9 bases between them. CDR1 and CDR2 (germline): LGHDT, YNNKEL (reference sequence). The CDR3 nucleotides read TGTGCCAGCAGCCAACTTAGGGGGGAGCAGTTCTTC. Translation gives CASSQLRGEQFF.

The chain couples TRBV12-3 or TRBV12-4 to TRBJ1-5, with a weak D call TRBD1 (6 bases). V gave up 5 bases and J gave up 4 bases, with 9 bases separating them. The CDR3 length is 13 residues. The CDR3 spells CASSQDSNQPQHF. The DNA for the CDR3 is TGTGCCAGCAGTCAGGACAGTAATCAGCCCCAGCATTTT.

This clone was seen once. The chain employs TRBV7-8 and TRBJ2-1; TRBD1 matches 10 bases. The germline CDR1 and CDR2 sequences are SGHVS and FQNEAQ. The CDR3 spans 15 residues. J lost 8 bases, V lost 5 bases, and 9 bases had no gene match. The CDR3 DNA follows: TGTGCCAGCAGCCTAGGGACAGGGGTACCCCATGAGCAGTTCTTC. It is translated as CASSLGTGVPHEQFF.

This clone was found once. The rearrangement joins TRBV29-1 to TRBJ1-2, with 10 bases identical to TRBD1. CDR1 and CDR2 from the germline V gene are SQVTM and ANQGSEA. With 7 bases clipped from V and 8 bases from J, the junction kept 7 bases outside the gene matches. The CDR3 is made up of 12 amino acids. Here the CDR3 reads CSARQGATGYTF. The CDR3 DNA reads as TGCAGCGCCCGACAGGGGGCGACGGGCTACACCTTC.